This T cell receptor beta chain was captured by sequencing in a study of cytomegalovirus exposure and HLA in healthy donors. TCRdb's copy holds only in-frame clones and misses some; the assay was immunoSEQ multiplex PCR. The repertoire has roughly 190,000 clones, 86% of them found once; the top ten carry roughly 1.5%. Trimming pared 5 bases from V and 7 bases from J, leaving 12 bases between. The CDR3 is made up of 12 amino acids. The germline V gene has CDR1 MNHEY and CDR2 SMNVEV (reference sequence). Study findings and constraints: Reportedly, diagnosis of cytomegalovirus status by the classifier showed high specificity and sensitivity. Clusters of TCRs from the first cohort tended to co-occur in the roughly 120 validation repertoires (as a later analysis found).

About this clone itself: Its antigen is still unknown.

Sample: PBMCs. The chain recombines TRBV27 with TRBJ2-7; D gene ambiguous. This clonotype was sampled from a young woman in good health and CMV-seronegative. CDR3 DNA sequence: TGTGCCAGCAGTCCACTGGGCAGTGAGCAGTACTTC. Translation: CASSPLGSEQYF.